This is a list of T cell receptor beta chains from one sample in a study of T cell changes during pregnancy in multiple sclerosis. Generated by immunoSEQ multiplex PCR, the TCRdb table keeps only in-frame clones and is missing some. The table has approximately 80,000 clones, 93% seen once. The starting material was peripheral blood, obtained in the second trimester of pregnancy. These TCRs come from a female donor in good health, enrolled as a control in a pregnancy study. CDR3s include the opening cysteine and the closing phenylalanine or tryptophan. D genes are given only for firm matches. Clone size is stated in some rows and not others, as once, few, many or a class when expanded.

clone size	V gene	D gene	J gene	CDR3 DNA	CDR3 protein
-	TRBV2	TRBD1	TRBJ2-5	TGTGCCAGCAGACACCGACAGGGACATGAGACCCAGTACTTC	CASRHRQGHETQYF
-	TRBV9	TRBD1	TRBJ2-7	TGTGCCAGCAGTGAAGACCGGGACAGGCGGCAGTACTTC	CASSEDRDRRQYF
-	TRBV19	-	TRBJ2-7	TGTGCCAGTAGTATAGGCGCCCGGCGGGGCGGAGGGTACGAGCAGTACTTC	CASSIGARRGGGYEQYF
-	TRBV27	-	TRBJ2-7	TGTGCCAGCACCGACCTAGTTGGTTACGAGCAGTACTTC	CASTDLVGYEQYF
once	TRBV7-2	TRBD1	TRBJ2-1	TGTGCCAGCAGCCGAGGACAGGGATCCTACAATGAGCAGTTCTTC	CASSRGQGSYNEQFF
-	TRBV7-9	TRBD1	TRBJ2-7	TGTGCCAGCAGCCTTCAAAGGACAGGGATGGTAAAGGACGAGCAGTACTTC	CASSLQRTGMVKDEQYF
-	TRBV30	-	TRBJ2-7	TGTGCCTGGAGTGCGGACAGCTACGAGCAGTACTTC	CAWSADSYEQYF
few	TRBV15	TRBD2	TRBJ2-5	TGTGCCACCAGCAGAATAGGACTAGCGGCACAAGAGACCCAGTACTTC	CATSRIGLAAQETQYF
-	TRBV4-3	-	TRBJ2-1	TGCGCCAGCAGCCCTTACTTCTCCTACAATGAGCAGTTCTTC	CASSPYFSYNEQFF
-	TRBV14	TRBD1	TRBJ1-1	TGTGCCAGCAGCCAACTAGGGGGCGACACTGAAGCTTTCTTT	CASSQLGGDTEAFF
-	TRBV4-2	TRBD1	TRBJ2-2	TGTGCCAGCAGCCACCCGGGACAGGGGGCCGGGGAGCTGTTTTTT	CASSHPGQGAGELFF
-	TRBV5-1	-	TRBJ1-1	TGCGCCAGCAGCCCGATAGCGGGCCTGAACACTGAAGCTTTCTTT	CASSPIAGLNTEAFF
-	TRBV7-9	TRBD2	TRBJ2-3	TGTGCCAGCAGCTTAGAGCTAGCGGGGGGAGGAGATACGCAGTATTTT	CASSLELAGGGDTQYF
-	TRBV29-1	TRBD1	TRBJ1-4	TGCAGCGTTGAAGCGACAGGGGGGAGTGAAAAACTGTTTTTT	CSVEATGGSEKLFF
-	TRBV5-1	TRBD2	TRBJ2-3	TGCGCCAGCAGCTTGGAACTAGCGTCTAGCACAGATACGCAGTATTTT	CASSLELASSTDTQYF
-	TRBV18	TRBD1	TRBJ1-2	TGTGCCAGCTCACGGGACAGGGAAGAAGGCTACACCTTC	CASSRDREEGYTF
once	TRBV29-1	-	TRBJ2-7	TGCAGCGTTGAGAACAGGGTGGGCGAGCAGTACTTC	CSVENRVGEQYF
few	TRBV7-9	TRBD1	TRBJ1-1	TGTGCCAGCAGCCGGGACAGGGATTACGCTTTCTTT	CASSRDRDYAFF
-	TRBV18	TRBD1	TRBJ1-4	TGTGCCAGCTCACCAGACAGGGTTTTTGAAAAACTGTTTTTT	CASSPDRVFEKLFF
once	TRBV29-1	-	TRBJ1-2	TGCAGCGTTGATTTCAGCGAACCTAACTATGGCTACACCTTC	CSVDFSEPNYGYTF
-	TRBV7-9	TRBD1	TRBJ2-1	TGTGCCAGCAGCTTAGGTTCAGGGGGCGACCACCTCCTTACAACTGAGCAGTTCTTC	CASSLGSGGDHLLTTEQFF
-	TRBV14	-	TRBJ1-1	TGTGCCAGCGGGCGTATGAACACTGAAGCTTTCTTT	CASGRMNTEAFF
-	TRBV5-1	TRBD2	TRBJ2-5	TGCGCCAGCGGAGGGACTAGCGGGGGGGCGGGACAAGAGACCCAGTACTTC	CASGGTSGGAGQETQYF